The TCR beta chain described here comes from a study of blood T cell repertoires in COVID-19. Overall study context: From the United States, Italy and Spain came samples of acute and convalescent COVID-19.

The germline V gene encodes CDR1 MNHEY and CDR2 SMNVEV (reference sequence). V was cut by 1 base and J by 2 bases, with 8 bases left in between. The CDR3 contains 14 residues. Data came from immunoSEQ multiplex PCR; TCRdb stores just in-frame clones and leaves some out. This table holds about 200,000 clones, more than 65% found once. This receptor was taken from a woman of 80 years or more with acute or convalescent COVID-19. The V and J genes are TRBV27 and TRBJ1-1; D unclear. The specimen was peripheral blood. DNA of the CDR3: TGTGCCAGCAGTTTATACATTGGTAACACTGAAGCTTTCTTT. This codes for CASSLYIGNTEAFF.